This T cell receptor beta chain was obtained from a study of blood T cell repertoires in COVID-19. Study-wide background: The analysed material was cDNA or gDNA that came from T cells, B-cell-depleted T cells, or PBMCs.

In the source study's methods: Using reference gene primer amplification, nucleated cell counts were estimated. Sequencing was performed with immunoSEQ multiplex PCR; in TCRdb, only in-frame clones are kept and a portion is missing. V, J and clone size derive from that table, while D and trimming were established from the DNA sequence. The sample lists about 200,000 clones; approximately 88% were seen once. Individuals aged roughly 18 to 95 years were recruited from 24 US areas. Recovered Cohort 3 donors showed two negative PCRs, clearance, or symptom resolution. Germline CDR1 SGDLS, CDR2 YYNGEE. V was cut by 4 bases and J by 0 bases, with 4 bases left in between. The CDR3 covers 12 residues.

This rearrangement joins TRBV9 to TRBJ1-1; D remains ambiguous. The sequenced sample consisted of PBMCs or T cells enriched from blood (not recorded which). This receptor was taken from a young woman who had recovered from COVID-19. The CDR3 nucleotides read TGTGCCAGCAGCTCCATGAACACTGAAGCTTTCTTT. This translates into CASSSMNTEAFF.